This TCR beta chain emerged from a study of T cell responses to AZD1222 COVID-19 vaccine. Study-wide results and caveats: Reportedly, close to half of spike-specific TCRs are directed against unmutated variant regions. Clonal diversity was possibly underestimated, and the donors were mostly white British, with more females. No day 14 peak samples; only post-peak repertoires were characterized.

CDR3 size: 18 residues. Germline V gene sequence: CDR1 LGHNA, CDR2 YSLEER. V gave up 3 bases and J gave up 1 base; unmatched junction bases: 14. Repertoires were generated with immunoSEQ multiplex PCR, while TCRdb's copy carries only in-frame clones and drops some. The sample contains about 120,000 clones, approximately 85% of which appear only once. A word on this clone: The antigen remains unidentified.

Sequencing used peripheral blood, obtained on day 0 of AZD1222 vaccination. The rearrangement joins TRBV4-3 to TRBJ1-2, with 7 bases matching TRBD1. This clonotype was obtained from an adult in good health. The CDR3 protein is CASSHSPGQAHLNYGYTF. CDR3 coding DNA: TGCGCCAGCAGCCACTCGCCCGGACAGGCTCATCTTAACTATGGCTACACCTTC.